The clone carrying this TCR beta chain was observed many times. Its antigen remains unknown. A single record per CDR3 protein comes from TCRdb applying MiXCR to the 5' RACE reads. The data show 200,000 to 250,000 distinct CDR3 sequences, over 5% seen once. The entry originates in a study of identical twins. The V gene's germline CDR1 is MGHRA and CDR2 YSYEKL. V was clipped by 1 base and J by 4 bases, with 14 bases between them. CDR3 length: 16 amino acids. General observations from the study: The models systematically underestimated how much out-of-frame TCR alpha was shared in monozygotic twins.

The same data also went into a second study, on T cells expressing NK-cell markers.

This chain joins TRBV4-1 and TRBJ1-5; tentative D call: TRBD1 (6 bases). Sequencing was carried out using CD8+ T cells sorted from blood. This clonotype was obtained from a woman between 18 and 29 years old in good health. The CDR3 DNA is TGCGCCAGCAGCCAAGGCCCTACAGGGTTTAATCAGCCCCAGCATTTT. This translates into CASSQGPTGFNQPQHF.